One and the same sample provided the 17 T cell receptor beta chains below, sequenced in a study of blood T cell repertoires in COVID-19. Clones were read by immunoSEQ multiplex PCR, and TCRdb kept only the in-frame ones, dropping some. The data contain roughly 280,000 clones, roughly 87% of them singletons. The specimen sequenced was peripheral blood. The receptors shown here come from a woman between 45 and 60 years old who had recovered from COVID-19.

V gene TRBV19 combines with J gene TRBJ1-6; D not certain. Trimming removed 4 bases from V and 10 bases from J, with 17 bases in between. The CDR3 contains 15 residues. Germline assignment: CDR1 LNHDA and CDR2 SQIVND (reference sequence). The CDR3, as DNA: TGTGCCAGTAGTAGCTCAAATAAAAGAGGATCACCCCTCCACTTT. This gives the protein CASSSSNKRGSPLHF.

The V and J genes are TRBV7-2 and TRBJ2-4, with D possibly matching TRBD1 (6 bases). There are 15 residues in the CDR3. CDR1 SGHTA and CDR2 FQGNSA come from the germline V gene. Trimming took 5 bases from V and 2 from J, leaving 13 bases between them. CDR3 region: CASSQYRDPKNIQYF. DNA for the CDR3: TGTGCCAGCAGCCAGTACAGGGATCCCAAAAACATTCAGTACTTC.

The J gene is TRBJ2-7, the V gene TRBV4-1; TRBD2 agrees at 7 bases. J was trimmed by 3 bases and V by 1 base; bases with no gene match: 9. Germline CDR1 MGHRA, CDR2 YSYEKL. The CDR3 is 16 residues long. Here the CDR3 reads CASSQAHRTSRYEQYF. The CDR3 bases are TGCGCCAGCAGCCAAGCACATAGGACTAGTCGCTACGAGCAGTACTTC.

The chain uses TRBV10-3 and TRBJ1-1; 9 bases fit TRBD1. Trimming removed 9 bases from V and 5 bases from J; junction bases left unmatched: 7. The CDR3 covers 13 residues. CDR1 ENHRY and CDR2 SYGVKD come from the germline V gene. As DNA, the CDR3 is TGTGCCATTCGGCCGGACAGGGGTACTGAAGCTTTCTTT. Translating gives CAIRPDRGTEAFF.

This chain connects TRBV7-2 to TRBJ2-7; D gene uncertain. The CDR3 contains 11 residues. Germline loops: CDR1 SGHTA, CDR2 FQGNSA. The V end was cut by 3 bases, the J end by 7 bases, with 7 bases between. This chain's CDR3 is CASSFSVEQYF. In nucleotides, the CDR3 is TGTGCCAGCAGCTTCTCGGTTGAGCAGTACTTC.

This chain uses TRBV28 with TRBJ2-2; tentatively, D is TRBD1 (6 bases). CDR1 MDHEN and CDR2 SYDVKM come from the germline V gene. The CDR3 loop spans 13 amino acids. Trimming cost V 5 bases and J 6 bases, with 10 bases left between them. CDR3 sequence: CASSPTGPGELFF. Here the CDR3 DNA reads TGTGCCAGCAGTCCAACAGGGCCCGGGGAGCTGTTTTTT.

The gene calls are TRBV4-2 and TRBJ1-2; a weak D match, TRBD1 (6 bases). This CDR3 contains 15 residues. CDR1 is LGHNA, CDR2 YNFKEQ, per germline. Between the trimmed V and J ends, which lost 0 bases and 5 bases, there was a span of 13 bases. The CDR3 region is CASSQDRDKGYGYTF. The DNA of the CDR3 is TGTGCCAGCAGCCAAGATCGGGACAAGGGATATGGCTACACCTTC.

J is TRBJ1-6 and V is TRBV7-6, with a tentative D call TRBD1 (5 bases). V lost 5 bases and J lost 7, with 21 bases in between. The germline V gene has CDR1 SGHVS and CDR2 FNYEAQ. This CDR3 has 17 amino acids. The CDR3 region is CASSPEAAGNQNSPLHF. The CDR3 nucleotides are TGTGCCAGCAGCCCCGAGGCGGCAGGGAATCAAAATTCACCCCTCCACTTT. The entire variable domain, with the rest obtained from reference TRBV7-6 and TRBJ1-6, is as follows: GAGVSQSPRYKVTKRGQDVALRCDPISGHVSLYWYRQALGQGPEFLTYFNYEAQQDKSGLPNDRFSAERPEGSISTLTIQRTEQRDSAMYRCASSPEAAGNQNSPLHFGNGTRLTVT.

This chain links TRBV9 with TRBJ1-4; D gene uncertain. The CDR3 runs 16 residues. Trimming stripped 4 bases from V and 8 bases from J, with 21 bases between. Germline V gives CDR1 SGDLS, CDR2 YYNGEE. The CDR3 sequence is CASSPARAGGPEKLFF. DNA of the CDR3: TGTGCCAGCAGCCCCGCCCGCGCAGGAGGCCCCGAAAAACTGTTTTTT.

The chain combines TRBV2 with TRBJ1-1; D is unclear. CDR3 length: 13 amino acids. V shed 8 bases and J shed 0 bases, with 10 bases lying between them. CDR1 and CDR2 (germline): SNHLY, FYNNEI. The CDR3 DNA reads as TGTGCCAGCCGTGTAGACTTGAACACTGAAGCTTTCTTT. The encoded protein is CASRVDLNTEAFF.

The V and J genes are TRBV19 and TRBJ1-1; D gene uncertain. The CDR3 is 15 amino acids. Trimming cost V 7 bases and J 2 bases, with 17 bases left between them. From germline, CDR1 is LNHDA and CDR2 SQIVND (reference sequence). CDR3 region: CASIGPRHGNTEAFF. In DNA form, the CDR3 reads TGTGCCAGTATCGGCCCGAGACACGGAAACACTGAAGCTTTCTTT.

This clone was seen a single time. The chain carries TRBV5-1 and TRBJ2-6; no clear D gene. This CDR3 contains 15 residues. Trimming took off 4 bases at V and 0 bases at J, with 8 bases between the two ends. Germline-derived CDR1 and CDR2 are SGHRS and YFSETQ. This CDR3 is CASSPTASGANVLTF. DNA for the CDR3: TGCGCCAGCAGCCCTACAGCCTCTGGGGCCAACGTCCTGACTTTC.

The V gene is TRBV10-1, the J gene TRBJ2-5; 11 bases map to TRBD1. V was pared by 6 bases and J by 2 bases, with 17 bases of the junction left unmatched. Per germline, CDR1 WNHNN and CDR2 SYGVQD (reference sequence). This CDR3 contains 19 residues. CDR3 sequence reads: CASSVPRDRGRQQQETQYF. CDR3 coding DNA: TGCGCCAGCAGCGTCCCCCGGGACAGGGGGAGGCAGCAGCAAGAGACCCAGTACTTC.

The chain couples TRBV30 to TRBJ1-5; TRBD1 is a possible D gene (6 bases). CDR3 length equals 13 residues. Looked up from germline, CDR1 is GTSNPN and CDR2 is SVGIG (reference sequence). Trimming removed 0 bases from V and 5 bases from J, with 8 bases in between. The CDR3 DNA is TGTGCCTGGAGTGTAAAGGGGGATCAGCCCCAGCATTTT. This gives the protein CAWSVKGDQPQHF.

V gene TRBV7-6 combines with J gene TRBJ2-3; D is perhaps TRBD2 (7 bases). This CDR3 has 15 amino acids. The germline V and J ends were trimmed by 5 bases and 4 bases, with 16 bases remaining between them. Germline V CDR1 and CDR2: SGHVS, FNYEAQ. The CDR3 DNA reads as TGTGCCAGCAGCGCGAGGGGGGGCGCGGCAGATACGCAGTATTTT. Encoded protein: CASSARGGAADTQYF.

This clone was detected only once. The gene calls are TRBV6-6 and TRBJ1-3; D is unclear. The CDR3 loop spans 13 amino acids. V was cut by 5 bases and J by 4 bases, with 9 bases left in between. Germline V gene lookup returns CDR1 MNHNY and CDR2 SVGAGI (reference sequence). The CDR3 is CASSDIVGNTIYF. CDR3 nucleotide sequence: TGTGCCAGCAGTGACATAGTCGGAAACACCATATATTTT.

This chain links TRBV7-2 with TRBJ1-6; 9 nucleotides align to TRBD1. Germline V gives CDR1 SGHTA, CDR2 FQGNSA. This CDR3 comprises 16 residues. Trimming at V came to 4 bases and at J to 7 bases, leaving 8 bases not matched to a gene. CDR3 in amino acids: CASSSHRDRVNSPLHF. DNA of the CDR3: TGTGCCAGCAGCTCCCACCGGGACAGGGTGAATTCACCCCTCCACTTT.